In this sample, the clone carrying this T cell receptor (beta chain) turned up a few times. The data belong to a study of T-cell reconstitution after alpha-beta-depleted transplantation in children. The TCRbeta library was prepared with unique molecular identifiers. A single record per CDR3 protein comes from TCRdb applying MiXCR to the PCR reads. The sample yields roughly 98,000 distinct CDR3 sequences, roughly 16% seen once. Germline assignment: CDR1 SGHRS and CDR2 YFSETQ. V lost 0 bases and J lost 7, with 14 bases in between. There are 14 residues in the CDR3. The material sequenced was PBMCs, mostly from graft donor cells, taken 180 days after TCRalphabeta/CD19-depleted stem cell transplant. The sequence was obtained from a male patient between 2 and 15 years old who had a stem cell transplant for acute lymphoblastic leukemia, so the T cells may come from the graft donor. V gene TRBV5-1 combines with J gene TRBJ2-7; D not resolved. CDR3 sequence: CASSLVSDAQEQYF. The CDR3 DNA follows: TGCGCCAGCAGCTTGGTGTCAGATGCCCAAGAGCAGTACTTC.